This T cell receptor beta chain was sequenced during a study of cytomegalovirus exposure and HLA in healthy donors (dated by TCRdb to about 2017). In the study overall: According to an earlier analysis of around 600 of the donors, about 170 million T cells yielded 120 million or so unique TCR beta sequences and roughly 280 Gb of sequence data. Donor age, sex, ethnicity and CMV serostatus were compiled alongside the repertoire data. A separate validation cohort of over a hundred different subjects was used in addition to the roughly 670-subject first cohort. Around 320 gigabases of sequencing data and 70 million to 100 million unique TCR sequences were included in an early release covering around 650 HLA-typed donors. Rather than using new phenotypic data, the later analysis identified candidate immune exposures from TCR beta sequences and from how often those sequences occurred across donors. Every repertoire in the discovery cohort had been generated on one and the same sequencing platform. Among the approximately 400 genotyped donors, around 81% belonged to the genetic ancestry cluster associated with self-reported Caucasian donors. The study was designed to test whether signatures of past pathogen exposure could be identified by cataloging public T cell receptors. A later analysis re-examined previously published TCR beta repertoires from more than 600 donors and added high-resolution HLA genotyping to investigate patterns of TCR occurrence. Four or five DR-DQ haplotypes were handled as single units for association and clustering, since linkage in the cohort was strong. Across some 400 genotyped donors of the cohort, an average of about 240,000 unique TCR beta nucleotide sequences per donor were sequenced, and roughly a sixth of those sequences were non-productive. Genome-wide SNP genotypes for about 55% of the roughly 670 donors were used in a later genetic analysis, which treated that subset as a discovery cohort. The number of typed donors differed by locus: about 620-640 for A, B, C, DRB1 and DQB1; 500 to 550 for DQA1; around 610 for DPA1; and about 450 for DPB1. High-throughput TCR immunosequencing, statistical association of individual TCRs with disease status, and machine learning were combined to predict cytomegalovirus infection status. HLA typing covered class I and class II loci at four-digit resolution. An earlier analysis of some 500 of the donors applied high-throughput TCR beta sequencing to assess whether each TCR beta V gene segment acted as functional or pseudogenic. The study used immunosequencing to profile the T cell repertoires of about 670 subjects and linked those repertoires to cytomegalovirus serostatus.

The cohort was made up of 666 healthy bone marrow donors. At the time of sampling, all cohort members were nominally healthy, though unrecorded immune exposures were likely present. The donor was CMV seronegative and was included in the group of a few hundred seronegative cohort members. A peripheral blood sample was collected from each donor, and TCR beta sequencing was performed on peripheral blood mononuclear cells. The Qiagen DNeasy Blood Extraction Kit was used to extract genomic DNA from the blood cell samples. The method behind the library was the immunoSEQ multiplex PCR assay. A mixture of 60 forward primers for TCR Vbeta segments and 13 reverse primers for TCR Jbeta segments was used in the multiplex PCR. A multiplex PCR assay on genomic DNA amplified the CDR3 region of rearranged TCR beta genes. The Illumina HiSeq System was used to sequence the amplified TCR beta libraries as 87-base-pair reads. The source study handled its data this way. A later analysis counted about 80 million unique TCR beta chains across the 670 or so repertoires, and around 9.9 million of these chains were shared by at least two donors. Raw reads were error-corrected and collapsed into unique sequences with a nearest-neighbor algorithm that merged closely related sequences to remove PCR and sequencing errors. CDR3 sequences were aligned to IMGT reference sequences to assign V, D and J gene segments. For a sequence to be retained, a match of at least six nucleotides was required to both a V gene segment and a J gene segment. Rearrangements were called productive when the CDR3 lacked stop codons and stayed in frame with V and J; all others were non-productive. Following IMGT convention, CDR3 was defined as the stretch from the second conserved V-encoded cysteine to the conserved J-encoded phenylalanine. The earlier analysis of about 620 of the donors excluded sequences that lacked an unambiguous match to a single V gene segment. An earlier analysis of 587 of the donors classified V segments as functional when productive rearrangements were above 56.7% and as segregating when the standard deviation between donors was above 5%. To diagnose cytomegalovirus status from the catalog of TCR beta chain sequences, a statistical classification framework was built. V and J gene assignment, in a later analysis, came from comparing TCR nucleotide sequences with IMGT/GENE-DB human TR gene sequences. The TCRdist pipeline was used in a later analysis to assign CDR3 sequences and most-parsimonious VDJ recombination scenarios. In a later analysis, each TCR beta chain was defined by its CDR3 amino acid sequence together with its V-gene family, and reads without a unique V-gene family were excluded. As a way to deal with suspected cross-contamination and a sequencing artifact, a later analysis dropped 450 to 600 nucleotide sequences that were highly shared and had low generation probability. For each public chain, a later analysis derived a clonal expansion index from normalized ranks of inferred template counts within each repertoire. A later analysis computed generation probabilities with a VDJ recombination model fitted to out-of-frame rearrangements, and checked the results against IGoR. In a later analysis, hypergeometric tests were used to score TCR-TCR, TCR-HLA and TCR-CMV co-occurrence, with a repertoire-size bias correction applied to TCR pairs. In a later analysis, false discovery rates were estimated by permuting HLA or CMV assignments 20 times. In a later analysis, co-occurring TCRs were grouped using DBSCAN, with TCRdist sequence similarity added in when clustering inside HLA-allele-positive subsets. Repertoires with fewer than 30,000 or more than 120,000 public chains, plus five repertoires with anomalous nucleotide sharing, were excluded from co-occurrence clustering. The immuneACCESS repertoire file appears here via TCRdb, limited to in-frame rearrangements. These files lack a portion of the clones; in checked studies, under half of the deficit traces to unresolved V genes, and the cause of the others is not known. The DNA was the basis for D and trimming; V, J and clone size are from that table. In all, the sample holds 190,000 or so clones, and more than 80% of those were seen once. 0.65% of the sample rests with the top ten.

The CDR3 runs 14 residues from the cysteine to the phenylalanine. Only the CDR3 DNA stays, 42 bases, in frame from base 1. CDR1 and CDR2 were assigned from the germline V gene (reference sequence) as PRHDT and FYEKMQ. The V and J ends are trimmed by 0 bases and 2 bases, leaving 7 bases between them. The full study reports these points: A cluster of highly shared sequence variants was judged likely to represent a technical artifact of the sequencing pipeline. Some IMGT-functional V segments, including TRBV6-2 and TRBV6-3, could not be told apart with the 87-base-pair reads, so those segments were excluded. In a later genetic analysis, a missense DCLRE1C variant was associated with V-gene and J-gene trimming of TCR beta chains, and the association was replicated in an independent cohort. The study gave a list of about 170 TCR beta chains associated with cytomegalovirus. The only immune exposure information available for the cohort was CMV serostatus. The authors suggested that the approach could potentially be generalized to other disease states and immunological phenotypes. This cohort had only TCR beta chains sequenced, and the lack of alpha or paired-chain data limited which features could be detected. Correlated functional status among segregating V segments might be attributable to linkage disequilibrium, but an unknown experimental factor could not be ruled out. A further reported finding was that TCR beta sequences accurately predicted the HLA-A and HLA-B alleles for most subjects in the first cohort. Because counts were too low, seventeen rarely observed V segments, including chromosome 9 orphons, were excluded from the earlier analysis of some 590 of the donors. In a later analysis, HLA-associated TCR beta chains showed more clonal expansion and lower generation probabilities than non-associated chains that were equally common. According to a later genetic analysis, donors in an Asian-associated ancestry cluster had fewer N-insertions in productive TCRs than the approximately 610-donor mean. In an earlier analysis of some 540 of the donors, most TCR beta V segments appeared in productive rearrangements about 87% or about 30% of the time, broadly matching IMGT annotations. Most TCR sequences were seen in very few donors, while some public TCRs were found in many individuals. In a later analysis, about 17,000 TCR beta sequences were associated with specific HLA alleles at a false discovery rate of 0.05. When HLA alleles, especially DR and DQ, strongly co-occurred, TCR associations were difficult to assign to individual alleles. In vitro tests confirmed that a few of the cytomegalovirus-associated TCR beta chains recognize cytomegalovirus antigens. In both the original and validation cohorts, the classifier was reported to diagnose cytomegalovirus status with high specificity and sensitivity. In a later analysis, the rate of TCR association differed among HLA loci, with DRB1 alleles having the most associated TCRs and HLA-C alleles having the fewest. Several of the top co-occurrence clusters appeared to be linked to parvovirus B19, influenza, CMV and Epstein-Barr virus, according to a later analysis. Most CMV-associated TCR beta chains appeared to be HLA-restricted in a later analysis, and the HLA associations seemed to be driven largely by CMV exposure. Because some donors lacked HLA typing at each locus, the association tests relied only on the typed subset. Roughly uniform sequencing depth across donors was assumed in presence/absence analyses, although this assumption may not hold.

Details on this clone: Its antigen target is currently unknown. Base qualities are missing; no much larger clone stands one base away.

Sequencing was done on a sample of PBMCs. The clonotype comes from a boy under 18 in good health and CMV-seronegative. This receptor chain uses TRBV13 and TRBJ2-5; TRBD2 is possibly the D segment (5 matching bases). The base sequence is TGTGCCAGCAGCTTAGGAGCGGCACAAGAGACCCAGTACTTC. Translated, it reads CASSLGAAQETQYF.